The T cell receptor (beta chain) under discussion was sequenced for a study of blood T cell repertoires in COVID-19. For the study at large: Spain, Italy and the United States supplied samples that represented acute and convalescent COVID-19.

The assay was immunoSEQ multiplex PCR, and TCRdb's table has in-frame clones only and misses some. The data contain 250,000 to 400,000 clones, about 89% of them singletons. Participants were aged about 18 to 89 years, lived in roughly 23 US areas, and enrolled virtually. Donors of Cohort 3 who recovered were those that had two negative PCRs, clearance, or symptom resolution. The origin of this receptor is a man aged 55 to 70 who had recovered from COVID-19. The sample taken for sequencing was PBMCs or T cells enriched from blood (not recorded which).

CDR3 region: CASSLDSTNEKLFF. CDR3 DNA sequence: TGCGCCAGCAGCTTAGACAGTACTAATGAAAAACTGTTTTTT. The chain combines TRBV5-1 with TRBJ1-4; D is perhaps TRBD1 (5 bases). V was trimmed by 2 bases and J by 2 bases, leaving 7 bases between them. Germline-derived CDR1 and CDR2 are SGHRS and YFSETQ. This CDR3 contains 14 residues.